This entry is about one T cell receptor beta chain. The antigen is unknown. This entry belongs to a study of cytomegalovirus exposure and HLA in healthy donors. The overall study: Of the donors genotyped, several hundred in all, 75% to 85% fell in the Caucasian-associated ancestry cluster.

The CDR3 length is 17 residues. J lost 0 bases, V lost 6 bases, and 2 bases had no gene match. Germline CDR1 reads ENHRY; CDR2 reads SYGVKD. The PCR had 60 Vbeta and 13 Jbeta primers. TCRdb keeps only in-frame clones here, not all; method: immunoSEQ multiplex PCR. The sample carries about 110,000 clones, around 72% recorded once. Study findings and constraints: A classifier reportedly called cytomegalovirus status with high sensitivity and specificity. A later analysis showed HLA-associated TCR beta chains outstripping equally common others in clonal expansion.

The chain uses TRBV10-3 and TRBJ2-2; 15 positions match TRBD2. The origin of this receptor is a woman in her thirties or forties in good health and CMV-seropositive. Source material: PBMCs. The CDR3 bases are TGTGCCATCAGGGGACTAGCGGGGGGCCCGAACACCGGGGAGCTGTTTTTT. Translated: CAIRGLAGGPNTGELFF.